The present TCR beta chain was sequenced within a study of T cell repertoires in cytomegalovirus infection. Study-wide results and caveats: The study found HLA-C-restricted CMV-specific TCR beta clonotypes dominating the ex vivo response. Summed frequency of public TCR beta families distinguished CMV carriers with the relevant HLA.

TCRdb re-derived calls from the reads in MiXCR, one entry per CDR3 protein. Found here are approximately 250,000 distinct CDR3 sequences, 20% to 25% of them singletons; the top ten hold around a sixth. The V segment lost 7 bases and the J segment 2 bases; nucleotides outside the gene matches: 8. The CDR3 is 16 amino acids. With regard to this clonotype: What it recognizes is unknown.

This sequence was found in a human donor in good health (CMV status not recorded). Some clones in this sample may be carry-over from other donors' samples. The sequencing input was CD8+ T cells from PBMCs. V gene TRBV12-3 or TRBV12-4 combines with J gene TRBJ2-6; 7 nucleotides agree with TRBD1. CDR3 sequence reads: CASTPGQAPGANVLTF. The CDR3 nucleotides read TGTGCCAGCACCCCCGGACAGGCCCCTGGGGCCAACGTCCTGACTTTC.